The entry below describes one TCR beta chain. This specimen belongs to a study of T cells after yellow fever vaccination. Study details: Any fraction with a low cell number was prepared using SMART-Seq v4 Ultra Low Input.

This CDR3 is 14 amino acids long. The germline V gene encodes CDR1 MNHEY and CDR2 SVGAGI. V gave up 5 bases and J gave up 7 bases; unmatched junction bases: 8. UMIs and a universal primer site were added when TCR cDNA was made by 5'RACE template switching. TCRdb passed the 5' RACE reads through MiXCR, listing each CDR3 protein once. Seen here are some 350,000 distinct CDR3 sequences, about 4% observed once, and the top ten hold 20% to 25%. The sequenced sample was PBMCs, obtained 5 days after the yellow fever booster vaccination. The genes are TRBV6-5 and TRBJ1-5, with TRBD1 matching 7 bases. The TCR was taken from a man between 18 and 35 years old who received the YFV17D yellow fever vaccine. CDR3 DNA: TGTGCCAGCAGTCCAAGACAGGGTGGCCAGCCCCAGCATTTT. Translation: CASSPRQGGQPQHF.